The clone carrying this T cell receptor beta chain was detected a few times. Its antigen is not identified. The authors made TCR beta libraries by quantitative 5'-RACE with molecular barcodes. TCRdb reprocessed the 5' RACE reads via MiXCR and lists one record per CDR3 protein. The sample lists 700,000 to 1,000,000 distinct CDR3 sequences; roughly 12% were seen once. These data belong to a study of CD8 T cells in ankylosing spondylitis. Germline trimming cut 6 bases from V and 6 bases from J; bases unmatched to any gene: 11. From germline, CDR1 is MNHEY and CDR2 SMNVEV (reference sequence). The CDR3 runs to 14 residues. Study-level findings and limits: Characteristic, it appeared, of ankylosing spondylitis blood was a TCR beta motif of roughly eight highly homologous variants. Disease-linked clones proved CD8+ and comparatively uncommon in peripheral blood.

The source is a male donor with ankylosing spondylitis. V and J are TRBV27 and TRBJ2-7; 7 bases map to TRBD2. Sequenced sample: blood, either unsorted or a sorted T cell fraction (not recorded which). The CDR3, as DNA: TGTGCCAGCAGGCGAGCGGGACTAACCACCGAGCAGTACTTC. This encodes CASRRAGLTTEQYF.